The sequence of this TCR beta chain was determined in a study of cytomegalovirus exposure and HLA in healthy donors. CDR1 and CDR2 (germline): SGHTA, FQGNSA. V lost 1 base, J lost 3 bases, and 13 bases lay in between. This CDR3 is built from 15 residues. It was with 60 Vbeta and 13 Jbeta primers that the PCR ran. Data came from immunoSEQ multiplex PCR; TCRdb stores just in-frame clones and leaves some out. The repertoire has 150,000 to 200,000 clones, 73% of them found once; the top ten carry 4.5% to 5.5%. Healthy individuals who donated bone marrow served as the donors. Study observations and caveats: It was assumed in the presence/absence analyses that sequencing depth was roughly uniform across donors. TCR beta V- and J-gene trimming was later associated with a missense DCLRE1C variant.

About this clone: Its antigen is currently unknown.

The sample was PBMCs. The genes are TRBV7-2 and TRBJ2-7, with D perhaps matching TRBD1 (6 bases). The sequence derives from a young woman in good health and CMV-seropositive. In DNA form, the CDR3 reads TGTGCCAGCAGCTTAGAGGGCAGGGGTCTCTACGAGCAGTACTTC. Its protein product is CASSLEGRGLYEQYF. The full variable domain, completed using reference TRBV7-2 and TRBJ2-7, is GAGVSQSPSNKVTEKGKDVELRCDPISGHTALYWYRQSLGQGLEFLIYFQGNSAPDKSGLPSDRFSAERTGGSVSTLTIQRTQQEDSAVYLCASSLEGRGLYEQYFGPGTRLTVT.